The rows below give T cell receptor beta chains drawn from one sample of a study of cytomegalovirus exposure and HLA in healthy donors. TCRdb's copy holds only in-frame clones and misses some; the assay was immunoSEQ multiplex PCR. The data hold about 180,000 clones, with 65% to 85% observed a single time. Specimen: PBMCs. The receptors derive from a man aged 55 to 69 in good health and CMV-seronegative. CDR3s leave out the opening cysteine and the closing phenylalanine or tryptophan. Expanded clones get a size class; other rows say once, few or many, or leave the size out.

>TRBJ2-1|-|TRBV13
ASSLEGWGTDFNEQF
>TRBJ1-1|-|TRBV7-9
ASSRLGGGNTEAF
>TRBJ2-5|-|TRBV5-1
ASSLVSSQETQY
>TRBJ2-3|-|TRBV13
ASSLGRRSTDTQY
>TRBJ2-5|-|TRBV7-9
ASSLVGRSTY
>TRBJ2-7|few|TRBV5-6
ASSLTGPKLYEQY
>TRBJ2-3|few|TRBV6-4
ASSDGSGDTQY
>TRBJ2-5|-|TRBV7-2
ASSLGDRRGLETQY
>TRBJ1-5|-|TRBV6-5
ASSRGFTNQPQH
>TRBJ2-3|-|TRBV5-4
ASSPPGTLADTQY
>TRBJ1-2|few|TRBV7-9
ASSSSGTGGNGYT
>TRBJ2-1|few|TRBV15
ATSRSGLAGGSSYNEQF
>TRBJ2-7|few|TRBV5-4
ASSLLTGDEQY
>TRBJ1-6|-|TRBV6-6
ASDYREGSPLH
>TRBJ2-7|-|TRBV10-3
AISGETGTNPYEQY
>TRBJ2-7|-|TRBV19
ASSIGTNYEQY
>TRBJ1-5|-|TRBV19
ASSIGQRNQPQH
>TRBJ2-1|-|TRBV7-3
ASSLRSGRSYNEQF
>TRBJ1-2|few|TRBV23-1
ASSQFVRPNGYGYT
>TRBJ2-2|-|TRBV7-9
ASSLSRNTGELF
>TRBJ2-5|-|TRBV5-6
ASSLGLAFEETQY
>TRBJ2-7|-|TRBV27
ASSYGTGSYEQY
>TRBJ2-5|-|TRBV4-1
ASSQGAGGVFFEETQY
>TRBJ1-1|-|TRBV11-3
ASSLIRGGEAF